This entry lists 22 T cell receptor beta chains sequenced from one sample in a study of radiotherapy plus CTLA-4 blockade in lung cancer. Assay: immunoSEQ multiplex PCR; the TCRdb copy retains only in-frame clones and omits some. The sample shows tens of thousands of clones, around 79% of them seen only once. The input for sequencing was peripheral blood, taken from a patient treated with radiotherapy plus ipilimumab. These receptors were taken from a human donor with non-small cell lung cancer who had stable disease on radiotherapy plus ipilimumab.

The chain uses TRBV29-1 and TRBJ2-3; TRBD1 aligns across 9 bases. Trimming cost V 1 base and J 3 bases; bases outside gene matches: 8. The V gene's germline CDR1 is SQVTM and CDR2 ANQGSEA. This CDR3 contains 16 residues. CDR3 DNA sequence: TGCAGCGTTGAAGGGGGACAGGGTCGAGGGACAGATACGCAGTATTTT. Protein: CSVEGGQGRGTDTQYF.

The rearrangement uses TRBV14 and TRBJ1-1; perhaps TRBD1 as D (5 bases). Germline lookup yields CDR1 SGHDN and CDR2 FVKESK. The V end was cut by 2 bases, the J end by 11 bases, with 9 bases between. The CDR3 is made up of 11 amino acids. The CDR3 sequence: CASSQIGTAFF. As DNA, the CDR3 is TGTGCCAGCAGCCAAATAGGGACGGCTTTCTTT.

This chain uses TRBV9 with TRBJ1-4, with 11 bases that match TRBD1. V lost 4 bases to trimming and J lost 7 bases; unmatched junction nucleotides: 9. Germline V lookup: CDR1 SGDLS, CDR2 YYNGEE. The CDR3 runs 16 residues. The CDR3 spells CASSITGTGGFEKLFF. The CDR3 bases are TGTGCCAGCAGCATCACCGGGACAGGGGGTTTTGAAAAACTGTTTTTT. Supplemented by reference TRBV9 and TRBJ1-4, the full variable domain reads DSGVTQTPKHLITATGQRVTLRCSPRSGDLSVYWYQQSLDQGLQFLIQYYNGEERAKGNILERFSAQQFPDLHSELNLSSLELGDSALYFCASSITGTGGFEKLFFGSGTQLSVL.

The V and J genes are TRBV30 and TRBJ2-7; possibly TRBD1 for D (5 bases). Deletions cut 3 bases from V and 2 bases from J, with 8 bases between. CDR1 is GTSNPN, CDR2 SVGIG, per germline (reference sequence). The CDR3 is 12 residues long. For the CDR3, the DNA is TGTGCCTGGAGAACAGGACCCTACGAGCAGTACTTC. This sequence encodes CAWRTGPYEQYF.

J is TRBJ1-6 and V is TRBV4-1; no definite D call. This CDR3 spans 17 amino acids. Trimming cost V 3 bases and J 4 bases, with 16 bases left between them. Germline V gene sequence: CDR1 MGHRA, CDR2 YSYEKL. The chain's CDR3 is CASSHPTRWDYNSPLHF. The DNA of the CDR3 is TGCGCCAGCAGCCACCCCACACGGTGGGATTATAATTCACCCCTCCACTTT.

The chain couples TRBV7-3 to TRBJ2-1, with D perhaps matching TRBD1 (6 bases). The germline V and J ends were trimmed by 5 bases and 0 bases, with 11 bases remaining between them. Per germline, CDR1 SGHTA and CDR2 FQGTGA. The length of the CDR3 is 15 residues. CDR3 sequence reads: CASSRGHGSYNEQFF. CDR3 bases: TGTGCCAGCAGCCGGGGACACGGCTCCTACAATGAGCAGTTCTTC.

V usage is TRBV5-1 and J usage is TRBJ1-1; 7 nucleotides match TRBD1. Losses at the gene ends were 5 bases for V and 4 bases for J; bases not matched to a gene: 11. CDR1 and CDR2 from the germline V gene are SGHRS and YFSETQ. This CDR3 region has 15 residues. The CDR3 reads CASRSGTDVTTEAFF. In DNA form, the CDR3 reads TGCGCCAGCAGATCCGGGACAGATGTGACCACTGAAGCTTTCTTT.

This sequence joins TRBV27 and TRBJ1-1; unclear D gene. Germline assignment: CDR1 MNHEY and CDR2 SMNVEV (reference sequence). V was shortened by 3 bases and J by 0 bases, with 11 bases between the two germline ends. The CDR3 has 15 amino acids. CDR3 DNA sequence: TGTGCCAGCAGTTTCCTCACCGTCATGAACACTGAAGCTTTCTTT. It specifies CASSFLTVMNTEAFF.

The gene calls are TRBV5-6 and TRBJ1-2, with D perhaps TRBD1 (6 bases). Germline V gene data show CDR1 as SGHDT and CDR2 as YYEEEE. V shed 2 bases and J shed 2 bases, with 13 bases lying between them. The CDR3 has 15 amino acids. The CDR3 sequence: CASSLRRTENYGYTF. The CDR3 DNA reads as TGTGCCAGCAGCTTACGAAGGACAGAGAACTATGGCTACACCTTC.

The J gene is TRBJ2-3, the V gene TRBV19; TRBD2 matches at 12 bases. Germline V gene sequence: CDR1 LNHDA, CDR2 SQIVND (reference sequence). CDR3 length: 16 residues. V was clipped by 4 bases and J by 5 bases; unmatched bases: 7. The CDR3 loop is CASSKTSGGAIDTQYF. CDR3 DNA: TGTGCCAGTAGTAAGACTAGCGGGGGAGCTATAGATACGCAGTATTTT.

This chain joins TRBV7-8 and TRBJ1-5, with 7 nucleotides matching TRBD1. Germline V gene sequence: CDR1 SGHVS, CDR2 FQNEAQ. CDR3 length: 22 amino acids. The junction had 25 bases not matched to a gene; V was cut back by 5 bases and J by 0 bases. The CDR3 is CASSKMTGPNWPGHNSNQPQHF. DNA for the CDR3: TGTGCCAGCAGCAAAATGACAGGGCCCAATTGGCCCGGACACAATAGCAATCAGCCCCAGCATTTT.

J is TRBJ1-2 and V is TRBV9; D may be TRBD1 (6 bases). The CDR3 spans 16 residues. In germline, CDR1 is SGDLS, CDR2 YYNGEE. V dropped 4 bases and J dropped 4 bases, with 20 bases sitting between them. The CDR3 DNA is TGTGCCAGCAGCCCCTCGATAAAGGGGGGCACCTATGGCTACACCTTC. Its translation: CASSPSIKGGTYGYTF.

The J gene is TRBJ1-1, the V gene TRBV29-1; no definite D call. Germline V gene lookup returns CDR1 SQVTM and CDR2 ANQGSEA. The CDR3 is made up of 14 amino acids. The V and J ends lost 3 bases and 5 bases respectively, with 16 bases between them. CDR3 DNA sequence: TGCAGCGTTGATCTACTGGGCCGTGGGACTGAAGCTTTCTTT. Its protein is CSVDLLGRGTEAFF.

The CDR3 sequence is CASSLSRSSNQPQHF. The CDR3 DNA reads as TGTGCCAGCAGCTTAAGTCGATCCAGCAATCAGCCCCAGCATTTT. The chain carries TRBV13 and TRBJ1-5; D ambiguous. Germline V gene sequence: CDR1 PRHDT, CDR2 FYEKMQ (reference sequence). This CDR3 is 15 amino acids long. V was shortened by 2 bases and J by 1 base, with 9 bases between the two germline ends.

The chain recombines TRBV5-6 with TRBJ2-1; the D gene could be TRBD1 or TRBD2 (5 bases each). Deletions cut 4 bases from V and 8 bases from J, with 13 bases between. The germline CDR1 and CDR2 sequences are SGHDT and YYEEEE. CDR3 length: 13 amino acids. DNA of the CDR3: TGTGCCAGCAGCACGGGACGTGGGTATGAGCAGTTCTTC. Translation: CASSTGRGYEQFF.

V and J are TRBV27 and TRBJ2-7, with 7 positions matching TRBD2. The junction had 10 bases not matched to a gene; V was cut back by 5 bases and J by 0 bases. Germline V lookup: CDR1 MNHEY, CDR2 SMNVEV (reference sequence). There are 16 residues in the CDR3. DNA for the CDR3: TGTGCCAGCAGTCCGCAAGCGGGGTTTCGCTCCTACGAGCAGTACGTC. Amino acid sequence: CASSPQAGFRSYEQYV.

The chain recombines TRBV30 with TRBJ2-3; D gene ambiguous. V lost 0 bases, J lost 4 bases, and 5 bases lay in between. Per germline, CDR1 GTSNPN and CDR2 SVGIG (reference sequence). CDR3 size: 12 residues. For the CDR3, the DNA is TGTGCCTGGAGTGTAACCGCAGATACGCAGTATTTT. This codes for CAWSVTADTQYF.

The chain combines TRBV7-6 with TRBJ1-1; D is ambiguous. Trimming removed 6 bases at V and 3 bases at J, with 11 bases between. The germline gives CDR1 SGHVS, CDR2 FNYEAQ. The CDR3 has 13 residues. CDR3 nucleotides: TGTGCCAGCAGAAAGGGAGGGTACACTGAAGCTTTCTTT. It specifies CASRKGGYTEAFF.

The rearrangement links TRBV6-5 to TRBJ1-1, with 9 nucleotides matching TRBD1. The germline V gene has CDR1 MNHEY and CDR2 SVGAGI. This CDR3 region has 13 residues. The junction had 6 bases not matched to a gene; V was cut back by 6 bases and J by 7 bases. The CDR3 region has the DNA TGTGCCAGCAGCCCCGGGACAGGGAATGAAGCTTTCTTT. Protein: CASSPGTGNEAFF.

The table lists this clone with a count of one. At one boundary the junction diverges from the germline segment, which might be a read error. At the DNA level, this CDR3 is encoded by other sequences in the same sample as well. The V call is TRBV5-1, the J call TRBJ1-6, with a weak D call TRBD1 (5 bases). The CDR3 is 15 residues long. The germline CDR1 and CDR2 sequences are SGHRS and YFSETQ. The CDR3 region is CASSLLGTDNSPLHF. The CDR3 DNA reads TGTGCCAGCAGCTTGTTAGGGACGGACAATTCACCCCTCCACTTT.

This clone was detected only once. The chain links TRBV18 to TRBJ2-7, with D possibly being TRBD1 (5 bases). Trimming stripped 3 bases from V and 0 bases from J, with 9 bases between. CDR3 length equals 14 residues. Looked up from germline, CDR1 is KGHSH and CDR2 is LQKENI. CDR3 DNA sequence: TGTGCCAGCTCACCCCTCGACAGCTCCTACGAGCAGTACTTC. Translated, it gives CASSPLDSSYEQYF.

As for this clone: Within the sample, other DNA sequences also encode this same CDR3. The chain joins TRBV10-3 to TRBJ1-1, with D possibly being TRBD1 (5 bases). Per the germline V gene, CDR1 is ENHRY and CDR2 is SYGVKD. The CDR3 sequence is 13 residues long. The V end was cut by 6 bases, the J end by 5 bases, with 13 bases between. CDR3 bases: TGTGCCATCAGCGGGCCCGGGGGGACTGAAGCTTTCTTT. Residues: CAISGPGGTEAFF.